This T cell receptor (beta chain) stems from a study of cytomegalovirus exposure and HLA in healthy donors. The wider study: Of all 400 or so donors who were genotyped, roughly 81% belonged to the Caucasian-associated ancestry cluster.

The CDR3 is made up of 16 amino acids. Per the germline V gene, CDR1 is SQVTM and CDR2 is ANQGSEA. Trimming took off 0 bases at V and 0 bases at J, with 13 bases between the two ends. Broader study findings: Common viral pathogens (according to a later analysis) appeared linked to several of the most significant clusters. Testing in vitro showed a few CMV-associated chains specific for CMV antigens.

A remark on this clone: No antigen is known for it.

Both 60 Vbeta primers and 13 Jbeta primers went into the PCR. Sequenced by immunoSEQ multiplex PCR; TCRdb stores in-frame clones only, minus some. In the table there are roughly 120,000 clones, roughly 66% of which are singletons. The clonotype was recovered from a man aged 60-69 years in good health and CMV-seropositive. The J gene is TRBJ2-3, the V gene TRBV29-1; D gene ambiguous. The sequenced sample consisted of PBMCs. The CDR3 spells CSVEDLKETSTDTQYF. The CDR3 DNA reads TGCAGCGTTGAAGATCTTAAGGAGACTAGCACAGATACGCAGTATTTT.